The clone carrying this TCR beta chain came up a few times. Its antigen is undetermined. It was cDNA, reverse transcribed from extracted RNA, that served as the sequencing template. This table comes from immunoSEQ multiplex PCR, and its TCRdb copy is limited to in-frame clones, with some not included. The sample records 98,000 or so clones, approximately 59% being singletons. The CDR3 contains 13 residues. J was trimmed by 5 bases and V by 3 bases; bases with no gene match: 3. Germline V lookup: CDR1 SQVTM, CDR2 ANQGSEA. The entry originates in a study of CD8+ T cells in alopecia areata. Study conclusions and caveats: The study found higher clonality in lesional than normal scalp, especially in alopecia totalis/universalis. When scalp samples are sequenced, resident alphabeta T cells of normal skin are also captured.

Sequenced material: CD8+ T cells sorted from blood. The rearrangement uses TRBV29-1 and TRBJ2-5; 10 nucleotides line up with TRBD2. The receptor's source is a human donor in good health. Here the CDR3 reads CSVDPSGGETQYF. In DNA, the CDR3 is TGCAGCGTTGATCCTAGCGGGGGCGAGACCCAGTACTTC. The variable domain in full, completed from reference TRBV29-1 and TRBJ2-5, reads SAVISQKPSRDICQRGTSLTIQCQVDSQVTMMFWYRQQPGQSLTLIATANQGSEATYESGFVIDKFPISRPNLTFSTLTVSNMSPEDSSIYLCSVDPSGGETQYFGPGTRLLVL.